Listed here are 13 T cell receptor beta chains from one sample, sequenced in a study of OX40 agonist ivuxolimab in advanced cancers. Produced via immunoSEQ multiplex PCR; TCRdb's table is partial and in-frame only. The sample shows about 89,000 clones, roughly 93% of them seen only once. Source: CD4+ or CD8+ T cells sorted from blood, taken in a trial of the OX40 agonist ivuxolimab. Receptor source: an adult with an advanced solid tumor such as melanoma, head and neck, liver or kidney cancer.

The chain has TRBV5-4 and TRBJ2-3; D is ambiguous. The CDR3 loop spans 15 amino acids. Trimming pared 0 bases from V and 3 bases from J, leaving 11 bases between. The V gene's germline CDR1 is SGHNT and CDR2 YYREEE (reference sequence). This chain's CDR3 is CASSLGVGPTDTQYF. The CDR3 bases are TGTGCCAGCAGCTTGGGGGTAGGTCCGACAGATACGCAGTATTTT.

The CDR3 is CASGTSTLAFF. The CDR3 DNA sequence: TGTGCCAGCGGGACATCTACTCTAGCTTTCTTT. The V call is TRBV6-5, the J call TRBJ1-1; D is perhaps TRBD1 (6 bases). This CDR3 comprises 11 residues. The V and J ends lost 8 bases and 10 bases respectively, with 14 bases between them. Germline lookup yields CDR1 MNHEY and CDR2 SVGAGI.

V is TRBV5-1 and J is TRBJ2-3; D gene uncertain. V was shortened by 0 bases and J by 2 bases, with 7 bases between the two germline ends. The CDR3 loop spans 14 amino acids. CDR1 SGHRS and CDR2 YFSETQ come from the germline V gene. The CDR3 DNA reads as TGCGCCAGCAGCTTGGATGGTAACACAGATACGCAGTATTTT. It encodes CASSLDGNTDTQYF.

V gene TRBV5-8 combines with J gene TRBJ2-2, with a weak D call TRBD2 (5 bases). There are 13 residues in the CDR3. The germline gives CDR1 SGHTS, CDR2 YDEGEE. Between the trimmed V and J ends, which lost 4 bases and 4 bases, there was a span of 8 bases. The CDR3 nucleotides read TGTGCCAGCAGCAGACTAATCACCGGGGAGCTGTTTTTT. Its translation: CASSRLITGELFF.

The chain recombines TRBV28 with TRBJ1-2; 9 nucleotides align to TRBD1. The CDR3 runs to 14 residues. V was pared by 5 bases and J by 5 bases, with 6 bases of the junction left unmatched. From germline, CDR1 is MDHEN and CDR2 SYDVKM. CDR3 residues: CASSLHGTGYGYTF. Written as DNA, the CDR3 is TGTGCCAGCAGTCTACACGGGACAGGGTATGGCTACACCTTC.

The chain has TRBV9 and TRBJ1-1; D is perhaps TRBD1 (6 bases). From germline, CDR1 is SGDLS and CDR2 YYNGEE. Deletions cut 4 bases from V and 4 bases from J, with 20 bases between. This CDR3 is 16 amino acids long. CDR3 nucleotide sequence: TGTGCCAGCAGCCAGCTAGGGACATCAGGTATCACTGAAGCTTTCTTT. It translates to CASSQLGTSGITEAFF.

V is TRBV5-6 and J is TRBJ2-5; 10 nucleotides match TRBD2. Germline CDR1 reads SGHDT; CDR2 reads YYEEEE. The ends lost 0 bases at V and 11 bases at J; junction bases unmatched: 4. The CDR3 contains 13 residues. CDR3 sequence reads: CASSLDTGLAQYF. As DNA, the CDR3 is TGTGCCAGCAGCTTGGACACGGGACTAGCGCAGTACTTC.

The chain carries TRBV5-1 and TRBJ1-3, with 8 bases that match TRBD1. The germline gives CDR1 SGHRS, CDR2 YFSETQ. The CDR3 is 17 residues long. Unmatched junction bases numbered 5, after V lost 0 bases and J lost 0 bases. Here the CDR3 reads CASSLAPGGDSGNTIYF. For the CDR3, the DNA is TGCGCCAGCAGCTTGGCGCCAGGGGGCGACTCTGGAAACACCATATATTTT.

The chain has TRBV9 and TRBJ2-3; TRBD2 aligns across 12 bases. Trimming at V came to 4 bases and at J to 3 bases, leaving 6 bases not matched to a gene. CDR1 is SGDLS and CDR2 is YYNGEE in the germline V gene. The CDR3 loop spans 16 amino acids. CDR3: CASSLRLAGVTDTQYF. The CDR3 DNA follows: TGTGCCAGCAGCCTAAGACTAGCGGGAGTGACAGATACGCAGTATTTT.

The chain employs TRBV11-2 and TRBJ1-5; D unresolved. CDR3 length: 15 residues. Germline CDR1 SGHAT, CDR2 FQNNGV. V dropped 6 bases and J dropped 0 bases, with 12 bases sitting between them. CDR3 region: CASSRMGGSNQPQHF. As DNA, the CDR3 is TGTGCCAGCAGTCGGATGGGCGGTAGCAATCAGCCCCAGCATTTT.

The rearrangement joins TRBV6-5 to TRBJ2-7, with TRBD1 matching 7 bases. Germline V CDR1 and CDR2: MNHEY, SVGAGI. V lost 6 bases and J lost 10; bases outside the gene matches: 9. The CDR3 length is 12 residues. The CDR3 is CASRKPGQSQYF. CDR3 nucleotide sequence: TGTGCCAGCAGAAAACCGGGACAGAGCCAGTACTTC.

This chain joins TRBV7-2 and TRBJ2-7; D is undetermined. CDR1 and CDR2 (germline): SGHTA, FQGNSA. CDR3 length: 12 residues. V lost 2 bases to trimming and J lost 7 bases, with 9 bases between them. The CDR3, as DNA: TGTGCCAGCAGCTTAACGGGTCTGGAGCAGTACTTC. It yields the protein CASSLTGLEQYF.

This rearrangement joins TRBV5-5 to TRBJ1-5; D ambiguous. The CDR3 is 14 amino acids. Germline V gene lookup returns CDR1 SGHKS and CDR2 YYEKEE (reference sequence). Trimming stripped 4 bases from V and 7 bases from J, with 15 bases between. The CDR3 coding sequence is TGTGCCAGCAGCCCCCCGGGAGCAGGCCAGCCCCAGCATTTT. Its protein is CASSPPGAGQPQHF.